This T cell receptor beta chain was identified in a study of CD8 T cells in Susac syndrome. Losses at the gene ends were 0 bases for V and 1 base for J; bases not matched to a gene: 2. The germline gives CDR1 MNHEY, CDR2 SVGAGI. The CDR3 has 17 amino acids. Roughly 0.45 to 1 ug RNA was reverse transcribed with random hexamers. Coverage of TCR beta CDR3 amplification by immunoSEQ multiplex PCR extended to 54 Vbeta and 13 Jbeta. Using its own MiXCR run on the immunoSEQ multiplex PCR reads, TCRdb lists one record per CDR3 protein. The table shows about 120,000 distinct CDR3 sequences, with 85% to 95% occurring only once.

The clonotype originates from a human donor in good health. The chain employs TRBV6-5 and TRBJ2-1; TRBD2 matches 11 bases. Input material: CD4+ T cells from PBMCs. CDR3 sequence: CASSYSTSGSSYNEQFF. For the CDR3, the DNA is TGTGCCAGCAGTTACTCCACTAGCGGGAGTTCCTACAATGAGCAGTTCTTC.